The 30 T cell receptor beta chains presented below share a single source sample, sequenced in a study of blood T cell repertoires in COVID-19. Produced via immunoSEQ multiplex PCR; TCRdb's table is partial and in-frame only. The sample lists nearly 55,000 clones, just under 80% occurring once. The sample consisted of peripheral blood. All receptors derive from a human donor with active or convalescent COVID-19. The donor label of this sample is uncertain.

The rearrangement joins TRBV5-1 to TRBJ1-6; TRBD1 aligns across 7 bases. CDR1 and CDR2 from the germline V gene are SGHRS and YFSETQ. J lost 4 bases, V lost 4 bases, and 11 bases had no gene match. CDR3 length equals 17 residues. As DNA, the CDR3 is TGCGCCAGCAGCCATAAAGCGGCAGGGGGGTATAATTCACCCCTCCACTTT. Translated, it gives CASSHKAAGGYNSPLHF.

The genes are TRBV19 and TRBJ2-7; D may be TRBD2 (6 bases). V gave up 10 bases and J gave up 1 base, with 8 bases separating them. The CDR3 is made up of 11 amino acids. Per the germline V gene, CDR1 is LNHDA and CDR2 is SQIVND (reference sequence). Here the CDR3 reads CATGSSYEQYF. CDR3 nucleotide sequence: TGTGCCACCGGGAGTTCCTACGAGCAGTACTTC.

The chain couples TRBV4-2 to TRBJ1-5; 7 nucleotides agree with TRBD1. Unmatched junction bases numbered 6, after V lost 5 bases and J lost 8 bases. The CDR3 consists of 13 residues. Germline CDR1 is LGHNA and CDR2 is YNFKEQ. The CDR3 region has the DNA TGTGCCAGCAGCGTGGGCAGGGGGGAGCCCCAGCATTTT. Translation gives CASSVGRGEPQHF.

The chain uses TRBV4-1 and TRBJ2-7; D may be TRBD2 (6 bases). The CDR3 runs 14 residues. Germline V gives CDR1 MGHRA, CDR2 YSYEKL. V was cut by 4 bases and J by 2 bases, with 12 bases left in between. CDR3 loop: CASSPRTNPYEQYF. Here the CDR3 DNA reads TGCGCCAGCAGCCCTAGGACTAACCCCTACGAGCAGTACTTC.

The genes are TRBV19 and TRBJ1-2, with D possibly matching TRBD1 (5 bases). CDR3 length: 13 amino acids. Trimming pared 6 bases from V and 7 bases from J, leaving 15 bases between. The germline V gene has CDR1 LNHDA and CDR2 SQIVND (reference sequence). The CDR3 DNA reads TGTGCCAGTAGCCAACAGACAGACGGTGGCTACACCTTC. This gives the protein CASSQQTDGGYTF.

The rearrangement links TRBV11-2 to TRBJ1-4, with D possibly being TRBD1 (5 bases). Germline CDR1 and CDR2: SGHAT and FQNNGV. The CDR3 has 15 amino acids. V shed 7 bases and J shed 8 bases, with 20 bases lying between them. The CDR3 DNA reads as TGTGCCAGCACCGTTACCCCCTCAGGGAAAGAAAAACTGTTTTTT. Residues: CASTVTPSGKEKLFF.

The chain employs TRBV7-2 and TRBJ1-1; TRBD1 might be the D (6 bases). Germline-derived CDR1 and CDR2 are SGHTA and FQGNSA. The CDR3 sequence is 16 residues long. Trimming removed 2 bases from V and 4 bases from J, with 17 bases in between. CDR3 loop: CASSLRRGAGSTEAFF. The CDR3 DNA reads TGTGCCAGCAGCTTACGACGGGGGGCAGGGAGCACTGAAGCTTTCTTT.

The rearrangement uses TRBV27 and TRBJ1-1, with D possibly TRBD1 on 6 matching bases. The CDR3 runs 16 residues. From germline, CDR1 is MNHEY and CDR2 SMNVEV (reference sequence). V was trimmed by 3 bases and J by 5 bases, leaving 19 bases between them. CDR3: CASSLLGAQGKTEAFF. CDR3 nucleotides: TGTGCCAGCAGTTTGTTGGGAGCGCAGGGGAAAACTGAAGCTTTCTTT.

This clone was seen a handful of times. The J gene is TRBJ2-3, the V gene TRBV7-6; D is unclear. Germline-derived CDR1 and CDR2 are SGHVS and FNYEAQ. The V end lost 6 bases, the J end lost 0 bases, and 4 bases lay between the germline ends. This CDR3 contains 12 residues. The CDR3 region is CASSSSTDTQYF. The CDR3 DNA is TGTGCCAGCAGTTCTAGCACAGATACGCAGTATTTT.

The rearrangement uses TRBV9 and TRBJ2-7; D not resolved. The CDR3 has 16 amino acids. Looked up from germline, CDR1 is SGDLS and CDR2 is YYNGEE. V lost 4 bases and J 0 bases, leaving 17 bases between the germline ends. The CDR3 coding sequence is TGTGCCAGCAGCCCTTCTGGGCCGGCAAGCTCCTACGAGCAGTACTTC. It yields the protein CASSPSGPASSYEQYF.

The chain combines TRBV2 with TRBJ2-1; 8 positions match TRBD2. V lost 7 bases, J lost 6 bases, and 14 bases stayed unmatched. CDR3 length: 16 residues. The germline CDR1 and CDR2 sequences are SNHLY and FYNNEI. In DNA, the CDR3 is TGTGCCAGCAAGGGTAGTGGGGCGGGAGGAAGCAATGAGCAGTTCTTC. Translated, it gives CASKGSGAGGSNEQFF.

This clone was picked up a small number of times. The gene calls are TRBV2 and TRBJ2-7; D is unclear. Trimming pared 10 bases from V and 0 bases from J, leaving 13 bases between. CDR3 length: 13 residues. CDR1 and CDR2 (germline): SNHLY, FYNNEI. CDR3 nucleotide sequence: TGTGCCACCCAAACCCACTTCTCCTACGAGCAGTACTTC. It is translated as CATQTHFSYEQYF. The entire variable domain, with the rest obtained from reference TRBV2 and TRBJ2-7, is as follows: EPEVTQTPSHQVTQMGQEVILRCVPISNHLYFYWYRQILGQKVEFLVSFYNNEISEKSEIFDDQFSVERPDGSNFTLKIRSTKLEDSAMYFCATQTHFSYEQYFGPGTRLTVT.

The V and J genes are TRBV29-1 and TRBJ2-1; D gene unclear. Germline assignment: CDR1 SQVTM and CDR2 ANQGSEA. V was trimmed by 7 bases and J by 0 bases, leaving 10 bases between them. The CDR3 has 13 amino acids. The CDR3 nucleotides are TGCAGCGCGATCAAGAGCTCCTACAATGAGCAGTTCTTC. Its protein product is CSAIKSSYNEQFF.

The rearrangement uses TRBV19 and TRBJ2-1; 10 bases line up with TRBD2. CDR1 and CDR2 (germline): LNHDA, SQIVND (reference sequence). CDR3 length: 16 amino acids. The trim removed 3 bases at V and 3 bases at J, leaving 5 bases unmatched. This CDR3 is CASSIGGTSVYNEQFF. The DNA of the CDR3 is TGTGCCAGTAGTATCGGTGGGACTAGCGTCTACAATGAGCAGTTCTTC.

The table lists this clone with a count of one. This chain uses TRBV18 with TRBJ2-3; the match to TRBD2 covers 9 bases. Trimming removed 2 bases from V and 2 bases from J; junction bases left unmatched: 5. This CDR3 spans 16 amino acids. Germline V gene sequence: CDR1 KGHSH, CDR2 LQKENI. The CDR3, as DNA: TGTGCCAGCTCACCAAGTCTAGCGGGGAACACAGATACGCAGTATTTT. Translated: CASSPSLAGNTDTQYF.

There are a few counts of this clone. The chain uses TRBV29-1 and TRBJ2-7, with 10 bases matching TRBD2. After removal of 4 bases from V and 1 base from J, the junction contained 4 bases not matched to a gene. The CDR3 length is 14 residues. Germline loops: CDR1 SQVTM, CDR2 ANQGSEA. The CDR3 here is CSVVAGGGSYEQYF. CDR3 nucleotide sequence: TGCAGCGTTGTAGCGGGAGGCGGTTCCTACGAGCAGTACTTC.

The rearrangement links TRBV2 to TRBJ2-1, with 7 bases that match TRBD2. The CDR3 is made up of 14 amino acids. Trimming cost V 5 bases and J 8 bases; bases outside gene matches: 9. CDR1 and CDR2 from the germline V gene are SNHLY and FYNNEI. The CDR3 region is CASSSGLGGDEQFF. DNA for the CDR3: TGTGCCAGCAGTTCCGGACTAGGAGGGGATGAGCAGTTCTTC.

This clone has only a few counts. The chain recombines TRBV18 with TRBJ2-1, with D tentatively TRBD2 (6 bases). The CDR3 spans 16 residues. Germline CDR1 KGHSH, CDR2 LQKENI. The germline V and J ends were trimmed by 3 bases and 4 bases, with 16 bases remaining between them. The CDR3 DNA follows: TGTGCCAGCTCACCGGGAGGCACTAGCCGTTACAATGAGCAGTTCTTC. Translation gives CASSPGGTSRYNEQFF.

This clone has just one count. This rearrangement joins TRBV7-3 to TRBJ2-1, with D perhaps TRBD2 (7 bases). The CDR3 extends over 17 amino acids. With 4 bases removed from V and 2 bases from J, the gap between germline ends came to 18 bases. The germline gives CDR1 SGHTA, CDR2 FQGTGA. CDR3 protein: CASSSVGGRVPYNEQFF. The CDR3 DNA reads as TGTGCCAGCAGCTCCGTCGGGGGGCGGGTGCCCTACAATGAGCAGTTCTTC.

The chain has TRBV7-9 and TRBJ2-1; D possibly corresponds to TRBD1 (5 bases). Looked up from germline, CDR1 is SEHNR and CDR2 is FQNEAQ (reference sequence). Trimming stripped 0 bases from V and 6 bases from J, with 15 bases between. The CDR3 spans 16 residues. As DNA, the CDR3 is TGTGCCAGCAGCTTAGCCCGCAGGGAAAACGGCAATGAGCAGTTCTTC. Amino acid sequence: CASSLARRENGNEQFF.

The chain is built from TRBV30 and TRBJ1-4; 8 bases are shared with TRBD1. CDR1 is GTSNPN and CDR2 is SVGIG in the germline V gene (reference sequence). CDR3 length equals 13 residues. Germline trimming cut 8 bases from V and 3 bases from J; bases unmatched to any gene: 5. The CDR3 spells CAGRGRSNEKLFF. CDR3 nucleotides: TGTGCCGGCAGGGGGCGGTCTAATGAAAAACTGTTTTTT. The full variable domain, completed using reference TRBV30 and TRBJ1-4, is SQTIHQWPATLVQPVGSPLSLECTVEGTSNPNLYWYRQAAGRGLQLLFYSVGIGQISSEVPQNLSASRPQDRQFILSSKKLLLSDSGFYLCAGRGRSNEKLFFGSGTQLSVL.

This clone was detected a few times. The V gene is TRBV11-2, the J gene TRBJ2-7; TRBD2 matches 12 bases. The germline gives CDR1 SGHAT, CDR2 FQNNGV. V lost 5 bases to trimming and J lost 1 base; unmatched junction nucleotides: 3. There are 15 residues in the CDR3. The DNA of the CDR3 is TGTGCCAGCAGCCCCGGGACTAGCGGGTCCTACGAGCAGTACTTC. Protein: CASSPGTSGSYEQYF.

J is TRBJ1-1 and V is TRBV18; D gene ambiguous. The CDR3 extends over 13 amino acids. Deletions cut 6 bases from V and 0 bases from J, with 8 bases between. CDR1 is KGHSH, CDR2 LQKENI, per germline. The CDR3 sequence is CASSEKMNTEAFF. The DNA of the CDR3 is TGTGCCAGCTCGGAGAAAATGAACACTGAAGCTTTCTTT.

V gene TRBV30 combines with J gene TRBJ2-3; 8 nucleotides match TRBD2. Germline V gene lookup returns CDR1 GTSNPN and CDR2 SVGIG (reference sequence). V shed 1 base and J 1 base; nucleotides not matched to a gene: 13. The CDR3 totals 18 residues. CDR3 sequence: CAWSGASGLPGGTDTQYF. The CDR3 DNA reads TGTGCCTGGAGTGGGGCTAGCGGGCTACCAGGGGGCACAGATACGCAGTATTTT.

The chain couples TRBV6-4 to TRBJ2-2, with TRBD1 as a possible D gene (5 bases). The CDR3 sequence is 14 residues long. Germline-derived CDR1 and CDR2 are MRHNA and SNTAGT. Trimming stripped 6 bases from V and 3 bases from J, with 11 bases between. CDR3 in DNA: TGTGCCAGCAGAGGACAAGGATACACCGGGGAGCTGTTTTTT. Translation gives CASRGQGYTGELFF.

This clone has only one observation. The identical CDR3 is also encoded by other nucleotide sequences in the sample. The V call is TRBV9, the J call TRBJ2-1; 8 nucleotides line up with TRBD2. The CDR3 covers 14 residues. Germline CDR1 is SGDLS and CDR2 is YYNGEE. With 0 bases clipped from V and 6 bases from J, the junction kept 2 bases outside the gene matches. CDR3 sequence (DNA): TGTGCCAGCAGCGTAGGGACTAGCCCCAATGAGCAGTTCTTC. Protein product: CASSVGTSPNEQFF.

This clone has more than one count but fewer than ten. This rearrangement joins TRBV13 to TRBJ1-3, with 7 bases matching TRBD1. V dropped 5 bases and J dropped 2; count of bases not matched to a gene: 3. Germline CDR1 is PRHDT and CDR2 is FYEKMQ (reference sequence). The CDR3 runs to 14 residues. CDR3 sequence: CASSNRGAGNTIYF. The CDR3 DNA reads TGTGCCAGCAGCAACAGGGGAGCTGGAAACACCATATATTTT.

This clone was counted ten times or more. The V and J genes are TRBV21-1 and TRBJ2-5; the table's D call, TRBD1, has no DNA check behind it. TRBV21-1 is a recognized pseudogene. The CDR3 totals 16 residues. CDR3: CASSKVVRGRGETQYF. CDR3 nucleotides: TGTGCCAGCAGCAAAGTGGTCAGGGGGAGAGGGGAGACCCAGTACTTC.

This chain uses TRBV12-3 or TRBV12-4 with TRBJ1-2; TRBD1 aligns across 8 bases. There are 13 residues in the CDR3. V was pared by 7 bases and J by 4 bases, with 5 bases of the junction left unmatched. The CDR3 loop reads CASNPGQGYGYTF. CDR3 in DNA: TGTGCCAGCAACCCAGGACAGGGCTATGGCTACACCTTC.

The DNA of the CDR3 is TGTGCCAGCAGTTATCTTTATGGCTACACCTTC. Encoded protein: CASSYLYGYTF. The V gene is TRBV28, the J gene TRBJ1-2; D is undetermined. CDR3 length: 11 residues. V lost 4 bases and J lost 5, with 5 bases in between. CDR1 MDHEN and CDR2 SYDVKM come from the germline V gene.